Listed here is a single T cell receptor (beta chain). The sample holds other DNA sequences that translate to the same CDR3. Donors, healthy HIV-negative adults, lacked recent acute infections or vaccinations. Germline values: CDR1 SGHRS, CDR2 YFSETQ. The CDR3 consists of 14 residues. V lost 4 bases to trimming and J lost 8 bases; unmatched junction nucleotides: 5. Method: immunoSEQ multiplex PCR; TCRdb's copy keeps in-frame clones and lacks some. This sample has approximately 1.5 million clones, with approximately 98% found just once. These data come from a study of shared clonotypes between healthy human individuals.

The sample consisted of naive CD4+ T cells sorted from blood. As to subset: CD45RA+ positively selected. V is TRBV5-1 and J is TRBJ2-1; 11 bases line up with TRBD2. This TCR came from a man aged 25-45 years in good health. This CDR3 reads CASSLGLAEDEQFF. The CDR3 DNA follows: TGCGCCAGCAGCCTGGGACTAGCGGAGGATGAGCAGTTCTTC. Full variable domain (remainder filled in from reference TRBV5-1 and TRBJ2-1): KAGVTQTPRYLIKTRGQQVTLSCSPISGHRSVSWYQQTPGQGLQFLFEYFSETQRNKGNFPGRFSGRQFSNSRSEMNVSTLELGDSALYLCASSLGLAEDEQFFGPGTRLTVL.